The 19 T cell receptor beta chains reported below all come from one sample, sequenced in a study of blood T cell repertoires in COVID-19. TCRdb's table, derived via immunoSEQ multiplex PCR, lists solely in-frame clones and lacks some. Among around 310,000 clones listed, 80% to 95% were seen once. The sequenced sample consisted of peripheral blood. The receptors stem from a woman aged 25 to 39 with COVID-19, enrolled during active disease.

This clone was counted a single time. CDR3 amino acids: CASSAVGAVSGNTIYF. DNA for the CDR3: TGTGCCAGCAGCGCAGTAGGGGCTGTCTCTGGAAACACCATATATTTT. The chain couples TRBV9 to TRBJ1-3; D is perhaps TRBD1 (5 bases). The CDR3 is 16 amino acids. Trimming left V 3 bases short and J 0 bases short, with 13 bases between. Per the germline V gene, CDR1 is SGDLS and CDR2 is YYNGEE.

J is TRBJ1-1 and V is TRBV4-1; TRBD1 is a possible D gene (5 bases). Germline V lookup: CDR1 MGHRA, CDR2 YSYEKL. Deletions cut 0 bases from V and 8 bases from J, with 22 bases between. The CDR3 extends over 17 amino acids. CDR3 coding DNA: TGCGCCAGCAGCCAAGATCGGTGGGACTCAGGGAGCAAAGAAGCTTTCTTT. It specifies CASSQDRWDSGSKEAFF.

The CDR3 region is CSASPWAGTSADNEQFF. Here the CDR3 DNA reads TGCAGTGCTAGTCCGTGGGCCGGGACTAGCGCCGACAATGAGCAGTTCTTC. The chain links TRBV20-1 to TRBJ2-1; 10 nucleotides align to TRBD2. Germline CDR1 DFQATT, CDR2 SNEGSKA (reference sequence). The trim removed 3 bases at V and 5 bases at J, leaving 13 bases unmatched. This CDR3 is built from 17 residues.

The chain employs TRBV13 and TRBJ1-1, with D perhaps TRBD1 (6 bases). With 6 bases removed from V and 4 bases from J, the gap between germline ends came to 24 bases. The CDR3 is made up of 17 amino acids. Germline CDR1 PRHDT, CDR2 FYEKMQ (reference sequence). As DNA, the CDR3 is TGTGCCAGCAGAGCAGTAGGGGCGGCAGGGGATGTCACTGAAGCTTTCTTT. Its translation is CASRAVGAAGDVTEAFF.

The rearrangement uses TRBV20-1 and TRBJ2-1; TRBD2 is a possible D gene (5 bases). This CDR3 region has 15 residues. With 3 bases removed from V and 5 bases from J, the gap between germline ends came to 17 bases. Germline CDR1 and CDR2: DFQATT and SNEGSKA (reference sequence). CDR3 bases: TGCAGTGCTAGTGAATCCAGCGGAAATAACAATGAGCAGTTCTTC. It specifies CSASESSGNNNEQFF.

In DNA, the CDR3 is TGTGCCACCAGTGAGCCCAGGGACAGAGGAGTTTCAGATACGCAGTATTTT. Protein product: CATSEPRDRGVSDTQYF. This sequence joins TRBV24-1 and TRBJ2-3, with 7 bases lining up with TRBD1. From germline, CDR1 is KGHDR and CDR2 SFDVKD. J gave up 4 bases and V 4 bases, and 13 bases lay outside the gene matches. The CDR3 has 17 residues.

The chain links TRBV5-4 to TRBJ2-5, with 9 positions matching TRBD2. V dropped 4 bases and J dropped 2; count of bases not matched to a gene: 9. The CDR3 is made up of 16 amino acids. Germline loops: CDR1 SGHNT, CDR2 YYREEE (reference sequence). The CDR3 sequence: CASSTQVAGGQETQYF. For the CDR3, the DNA is TGTGCCAGCAGCACCCAGGTCGCGGGAGGGCAAGAGACCCAGTACTTC.

V gene TRBV18 combines with J gene TRBJ1-1; possibly TRBD1 for D (5 bases). Trimming left V 0 bases short and J 5 bases short, with 16 bases between. The germline gives CDR1 KGHSH, CDR2 LQKENI. This CDR3 region has 16 residues. The CDR3 here is CASSPPAQAGTTEAFF. For the CDR3, the DNA is TGTGCCAGCTCACCACCGGCACAGGCAGGTACAACTGAAGCTTTCTTT.

The chain couples TRBV30 to TRBJ1-2; D is undetermined. This CDR3 is built from 13 residues. Per germline, CDR1 GTSNPN and CDR2 SVGIG (reference sequence). V dropped 2 bases and J dropped 4 bases, with 11 bases sitting between them. The CDR3 is CAWSSGLSYGYTF. The CDR3 DNA follows: TGTGCCTGGAGTTCAGGACTGAGCTATGGCTACACCTTC.

The genes are TRBV5-1 and TRBJ2-3, with 9 positions matching TRBD1. Germline V lookup: CDR1 SGHRS, CDR2 YFSETQ. The CDR3 totals 15 residues. Trimming at V came to 5 bases and at J to 3 bases, leaving 7 bases not matched to a gene. In DNA, the CDR3 is TGCGCCAGCAGTTGGACAGGGGCAAAGACAGATACGCAGTATTTT. It yields the protein CASSWTGAKTDTQYF.

The V gene is TRBV5-1, the J gene TRBJ2-7; 7 nucleotides line up with TRBD1. Germline V gene data show CDR1 as SGHRS and CDR2 as YFSETQ. The CDR3 has 16 amino acids. The junction had 12 bases not matched to a gene; V was cut back by 0 bases and J by 6 bases. The CDR3 DNA follows: TGCGCCAGCAGCTTGGATGGAAGGACAGGAAGCAGCGAGCAGTACTTC. It yields the protein CASSLDGRTGSSEQYF.

The chain combines TRBV30 with TRBJ1-5; a weak D match, TRBD1 (6 bases). V lost 2 bases and J lost 3, with 20 bases in between. The CDR3 is made up of 17 amino acids. The germline V gene encodes CDR1 GTSNPN and CDR2 SVGIG (reference sequence). Written as DNA, the CDR3 is TGTGCCTGGAGTAGAGACAGGCAGAGCCCCTTCAATCAGCCCCAGCATTTT. Encoded protein: CAWSRDRQSPFNQPQHF.

The chain combines TRBV6-6 with TRBJ2-5, with D perhaps TRBD1 (5 bases). The germline CDR1 and CDR2 sequences are MNHNY and SVGAGI (reference sequence). Trimming left V 8 bases short and J 7 bases short, with 14 bases between. The CDR3 is made up of 12 amino acids. The CDR3 region has the DNA TGTGCCAGCGGAGACAGTGTCCCGACCCAGTACTTC. Translated, it gives CASGDSVPTQYF.

The gene calls are TRBV27 and TRBJ2-1; TRBD1 matches 8 bases. This CDR3 spans 14 amino acids. The germline V gene encodes CDR1 MNHEY and CDR2 SMNVEV (reference sequence). The V and J ends lost 5 bases and 10 bases, in that order; junction bases with no gene match: 10. The CDR3 nucleotides are TGTGCCAGCAGTCAACTCTTCCAGGGGGCGGAGCAGTTCTTC. Translating it yields CASSQLFQGAEQFF.

The chain's CDR3 is CSIFGDRGTYEQYF. The CDR3 DNA sequence: TGCAGCATTTTCGGGGACAGGGGAACCTACGAGCAGTACTTC. This chain joins TRBV29-1 and TRBJ2-7; 10 bases are a match to TRBD1. Germline V lookup: CDR1 SQVTM, CDR2 ANQGSEA. V lost 8 bases, J lost 2 bases, and 9 bases stayed unmatched. CDR3 length: 14 amino acids.

The chain links TRBV7-9 to TRBJ1-4; no firm D call. The V gene's germline CDR1 is SEHNR and CDR2 FQNEAQ (reference sequence). The CDR3 has 13 residues. The V and J ends lost 7 bases and 8 bases respectively, with 14 bases between them. The CDR3 DNA reads TGTGCCAGCATCCTTAGTCACTCCGAAAAACTGTTTTTT. It encodes CASILSHSEKLFF.

The V gene is TRBV30, the J gene TRBJ1-2; a possible D gene is TRBD1 (5 bases). CDR1 GTSNPN and CDR2 SVGIG come from the germline V gene (reference sequence). V was pared by 0 bases and J by 10 bases, with 12 bases between. This CDR3 is 12 amino acids long. CDR3 residues: CAWSVEEGTYTF. CDR3 coding DNA: TGTGCCTGGAGTGTTGAGGAGGGGACCTACACCTTC.

The chain couples TRBV6-5 to TRBJ1-2; D is undetermined. CDR1 and CDR2 from the germline V gene are MNHEY and SVGAGI. This CDR3 has 12 residues. Trimming left V 6 bases short and J 6 bases short, with 11 bases between. Here the CDR3 DNA reads TGTGCCAGCAGCGGGGTTTGGGATGGCTACACCTTC. It translates to CASSGVWDGYTF.

The rearrangement joins TRBV7-2 to TRBJ2-5, with D tentatively TRBD2 (5 bases). V dropped 5 bases and J dropped 4 bases, with 20 bases sitting between them. The germline gives CDR1 SGHTA, CDR2 FQGNSA. This CDR3 is built from 16 residues. The CDR3 spells CASSRNGLNFGETQYF. As DNA, the CDR3 is TGTGCCAGCAGCCGTAATGGACTCAACTTTGGAGAGACCCAGTACTTC.